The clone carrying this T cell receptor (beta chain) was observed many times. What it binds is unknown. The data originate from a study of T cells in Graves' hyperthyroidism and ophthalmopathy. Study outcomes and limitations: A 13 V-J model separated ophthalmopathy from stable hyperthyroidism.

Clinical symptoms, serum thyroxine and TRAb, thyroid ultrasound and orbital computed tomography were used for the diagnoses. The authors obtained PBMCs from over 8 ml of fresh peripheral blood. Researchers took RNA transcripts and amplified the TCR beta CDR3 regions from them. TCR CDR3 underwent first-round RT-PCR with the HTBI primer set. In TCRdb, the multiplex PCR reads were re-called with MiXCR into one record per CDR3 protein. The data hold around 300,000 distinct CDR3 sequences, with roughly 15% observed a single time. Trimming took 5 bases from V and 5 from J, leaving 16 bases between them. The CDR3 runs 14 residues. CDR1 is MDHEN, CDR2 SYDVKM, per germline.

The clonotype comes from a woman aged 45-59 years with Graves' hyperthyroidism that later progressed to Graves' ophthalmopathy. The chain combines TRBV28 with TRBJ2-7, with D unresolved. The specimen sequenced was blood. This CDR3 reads CASSPRTSRNEQYF. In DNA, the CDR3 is TGTGCCAGCAGTCCCAGGACGAGCCGCAACGAGCAGTACTTC. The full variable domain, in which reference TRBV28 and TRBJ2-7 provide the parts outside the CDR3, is DVKVTQSSRYLVKRTGEKVFLECVQDMDHENMFWYRQDPGLGLRLIYFSYDVKMKEKGDIPEGYSVSREKKERFSLILESASTNQTSMYLCASSPRTSRNEQYFGPGTRLTVT.